Here is one TCR beta chain with its context. A clone one base away is much larger, so this may be a read error. The germline gives CDR1 SGHDN, CDR2 FVKESK. This CDR3 is 14 amino acids long. V lost 1 base and J 8 bases, leaving 15 bases between the germline ends. The sample originates from a study of Graves' ophthalmopathy and Graves' hyperthyroidism. Using RNA transcripts, the TCR beta CDR3 regions were amplified. The first-round RT-PCR employed HTBI primers together with the Qiagen OneStep RT-PCR kit. A multiplex PCR was then performed as the second round. Each CDR3 protein is one row after TCRdb ran MiXCR on the multiplex PCR reads. This sample yields hundreds of thousands of distinct CDR3 sequences, of which approximately 39% are seen a single time; more than 2.5% belongs to the top ten.

Sequenced: peripheral blood. The chain joins TRBV14 to TRBJ2-7; D may be TRBD2 (6 bases). The TCR was taken from an adult man with Graves' ophthalmopathy. CDR3 residues: CASSQAGTEYKQYF. The CDR3 DNA sequence: TGTGCCAGCAGCCAAGCCGGGACTGAGTACAAGCAGTACTTC. The whole variable domain, remainder taken from reference TRBV14 and TRBJ2-7, is EAGVTQFPSHSVIEKGQTVTLRCDPISGHDNLYWYRRVMGKEIKFLLHFVKESKQDESGMPNNRFLAERTGGTYSTLKVQPAELEDSGVYFCASSQAGTEYKQYFGPGTRLTVT.